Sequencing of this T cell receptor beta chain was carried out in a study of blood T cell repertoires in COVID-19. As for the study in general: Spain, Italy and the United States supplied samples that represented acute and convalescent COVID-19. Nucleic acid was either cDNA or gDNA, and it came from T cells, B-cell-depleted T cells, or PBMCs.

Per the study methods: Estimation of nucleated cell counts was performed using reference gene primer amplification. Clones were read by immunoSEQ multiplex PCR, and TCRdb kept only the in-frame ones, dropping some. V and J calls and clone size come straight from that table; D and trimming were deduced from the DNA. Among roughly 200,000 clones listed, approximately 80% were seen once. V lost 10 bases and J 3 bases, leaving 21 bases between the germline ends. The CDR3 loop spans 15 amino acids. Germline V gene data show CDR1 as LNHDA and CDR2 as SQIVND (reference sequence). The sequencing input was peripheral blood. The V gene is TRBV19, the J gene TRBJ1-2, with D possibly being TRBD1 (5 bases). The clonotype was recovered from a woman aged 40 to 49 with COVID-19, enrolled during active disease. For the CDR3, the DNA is TGTGCCACAAACCCAGGGTGGGGAGGGCACTATGGCTACACCTTC. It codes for CATNPGWGGHYGYTF.